These T cell receptor beta chains were read from a single sample in a study of blood T cell repertoires in COVID-19. Method: immunoSEQ multiplex PCR; TCRdb's copy keeps in-frame clones and lacks some. The table lists 150,000 or so clones, roughly 79% of them singletons. Input material: PBMCs or T cells enriched from blood (not recorded which). These receptors came from a woman aged 45-60 years who had recovered from COVID-19. Each CDR3 is given with its conserved first and last residue. Fields, in order: D gene, J gene, clone size, V gene, CDR3 DNA, CDR3 protein. A D gene is named only where the DNA matches it firmly. Rows give clone size only sometimes, using once, few, many, or a class for an expanded clone.

>NA|TRBJ2-3|NA|TRBV11-1
TGTGCCAGCAGCTTGGACTCTTACACAGATACGCAGTATTTT
CASSLDSYTDTQYF
>TRBD1|TRBJ1-1|NA|TRBV5-1
TGCGCCAGCAGCCTGGGACAGGAGAACACTGAAGCTTTCTTT
CASSLGQENTEAFF
>TRBD2|TRBJ2-7|NA|TRBV11-2
TGTGCCAGCAGCCTACTCCTAGCGGCCTACGAGCAGTACTTC
CASSLLLAAYEQYF
>TRBD1|TRBJ1-1|NA|TRBV7-6
TGTGCCAGCAGCCGTGACAGGGTCACTGAAGCTTTCTTT
CASSRDRVTEAFF
>NA|TRBJ2-5|NA|TRBV7-8
TGTGCCAGCAGCCAAGGACTCAGAGAGACCCAGTACTTC
CASSQGLRETQYF
>TRBD1|TRBJ1-6|NA|TRBV24-1
TGTGCCACCTCCCAGACAGGGGATAATTCACCCCTCCACTTT
CATSQTGDNSPLHF
>TRBD1|TRBJ1-2|NA|TRBV19
TGTGCCAGTACCCCACGGGGACAGGGAATCGTCGGCTACACCTTC
CASTPRGQGIVGYTF
>NA|TRBJ1-2|few|TRBV11-1
TGTGCCAGCAGCGTGGACATATCGAATGGCTACACCTTC
CASSVDISNGYTF
>NA|TRBJ2-7|NA|TRBV30
TGTGCCTGGGGAGATAGTTACGAGCAGTACTTC
CAWGDSYEQYF
>NA|TRBJ2-1|once|TRBV4-1
TGCGCCAGCAGCCAAGCTACTTACAATGAGCAGTTCTTC
CASSQATYNEQFF
>TRBD1|TRBJ2-7|NA|TRBV3-1/TRBV3-2
TGTGCCAGCAGCCAAGTTTTTGGGACAGGAGTCTACGAGCAGTACTTC
CASSQVFGTGVYEQYF
>NA|TRBJ1-3|NA|TRBV5-6
TGTGCCAGCAGCCGTACGACAGGTAGCTTCGGAAACACCATATATTTT
CASSRTTGSFGNTIYF
>NA|TRBJ2-1|NA|TRBV6-4
TGTGCCAGCTCGGCGGGGAGCAGCTCCTACAATGAGCAGTTCTTC
CASSAGSSSYNEQFF
>TRBD1|TRBJ1-4|NA|TRBV5-6
TGTGCCAGCAGCAATACAGGGGCAACTAATGAAAAACTGTTTTTT
CASSNTGATNEKLFF
>NA|TRBJ2-2|NA|TRBV7-9
TGTGCCAGCAGCTTACTTGGGCCAACTAACACCGGGGAGCTGTTTTTT
CASSLLGPTNTGELFF
>NA|TRBJ1-5|few|TRBV27
TGTGCCAGCGGGGGGGCCTATAGTCAGCCCCAGCATTTT
CASGGAYSQPQHF
>TRBD1|TRBJ1-1|NA|TRBV11-3
TGTGCCAGCAGCTGGGGACAGCAGGCGGTTGAAGCTTTCTTT
CASSWGQQAVEAFF
>NA|TRBJ1-5|NA|TRBV5-5
TGTGCCAGCAGCTCGACCACCTCTCGTGTGGCTGAGGCAAGCCAGCATTTT
CASSSTTSRVAEASQHF
>NA|TRBJ2-3|NA|TRBV7-8
TGTGCCAGCAGCTTAGTGCGGGGAGTCGCAGATACGCAGTATTTT
CASSLVRGVADTQYF
>NA|TRBJ1-1|NA|TRBV29-1
TGCAGCGTGGGGCAGGGAGGAGCTTTCTTT
CSVGQGGAFF
>TRBD1|TRBJ1-2|NA|TRBV18
TGTGCCAGCTCAAGCACCGGGACAGGGACCCTAGGCTACACCTTC
CASSSTGTGTLGYTF
>TRBD1|TRBJ2-1|few|TRBV12-3/TRBV12-4
TGTGCCAGCAGCCGAGGGGGCAGTGAGCAGTTCTTC
CASSRGGSEQFF
>NA|TRBJ2-1|NA|TRBV29-1
TGCAGCGTTTCCCCACTAGATTACAATGAGCAGTTCTTC
CSVSPLDYNEQFF
>TRBD2|TRBJ2-5|NA|TRBV5-5
TGTGCCAGCAGCCCCGCCGGGGGGCAAGAGACCCAGTACTTC
CASSPAGGQETQYF
>NA|TRBJ1-3|NA|TRBV30
TGTGCCTGGAGTGAAGTCAGGGTCTCGTGGGGAAACACCATATATTTT
CAWSEVRVSWGNTIYF
>NA|TRBJ2-7|NA|TRBV7-9
TGTGCCAGCAGCTTAGAACTACCCAACTCCTACGAGCAGTACTTC
CASSLELPNSYEQYF
>TRBD2|TRBJ2-7|NA|TRBV7-9
TGTGCCAGCAGCTCCCGGGATCCTAAGGGTCTAGCGGGATTCTACGAGCAGTACTTC
CASSSRDPKGLAGFYEQYF
>TRBD1|TRBJ1-2|NA|TRBV2
TGTGCCAGCAGTGAACACCCCGGGACAGGGGTGGTTAACTATGGCTACACCTTC
CASSEHPGTGVVNYGYTF
>TRBD2|TRBJ2-5|once|TRBV24-1
TGTGCCACCAGTTCGGGACTAGCGGGGGTGGAGACCCAGTACTTC
CATSSGLAGVETQYF
>TRBD2|TRBJ2-1|few|TRBV29-1
TGCAGCGTTGGGGGACTACGCTCCTACAATGAGCAGTTCTTC
CSVGGLRSYNEQFF
>TRBD2|TRBJ2-2|NA|TRBV7-9
TGTGCCAGCCGACTAGCGGGGGGGTGGAACACCGGGGAGCTGTTTTTT
CASRLAGGWNTGELFF
>TRBD1|TRBJ2-1|NA|TRBV9
TGTGCCAGCAGCGTGAGTCAGGGGGCGCGATACAATGAGCAGTTCTTC
CASSVSQGARYNEQFF
>TRBD1|TRBJ1-1|NA|TRBV25-1
TGTGCCAGCAGTGAGGACAGGCCGAACACTGAAGCTTTCTTT
CASSEDRPNTEAFF
>TRBD1|TRBJ2-5|NA|TRBV4-2
TGTGCCAGCAGCCAGATCGGGACAGTCCAGTACTTC
CASSQIGTVQYF
>TRBD2|TRBJ2-1|NA|TRBV27
TGTGCCAGCAGTTTTATTGGCCTAGCGGGAGGTAAAAATCGGGATGAGCAGTTCTTC
CASSFIGLAGGKNRDEQFF
>TRBD1|TRBJ1-1|NA|TRBV5-1
TGCGCCAGCAGCAGGGGACAGCGGAACACTGAAGCTTTCTTT
CASSRGQRNTEAFF
>TRBD2|TRBJ2-1|NA|TRBV4-1
TGCGCCAGCAGCCCAATTTCTAGCGGGAGGTCACATGAGCAGTTCTTC
CASSPISSGRSHEQFF
>NA|TRBJ2-5|NA|TRBV20-1
TGCAGTGCTAGTCCAGTATCGGAGACCCAGTACTTC
CSASPVSETQYF
>NA|TRBJ1-3|few|TRBV27
TGTGCCAGCAGTTTATTCCCACCTCAATTAGCTGGAAACACCATATATTTT
CASSLFPPQLAGNTIYF
>NA|TRBJ2-7|NA|TRBV24-1
TGTGCCACCAAGGGGCACAGCCTCTACGAGCAGTACTTC
CATKGHSLYEQYF
>NA|TRBJ1-1|NA|TRBV27
TGTGCCAGCAGTTTAATGAGACAGATGAACACTGAAGCTTTCTTT
CASSLMRQMNTEAFF
>TRBD2|TRBJ2-1|NA|TRBV10-2
TGCGCCAGCAGTGAGCTAGCGGATTACTACAATGAGCAGTTCTTC
CASSELADYYNEQFF
>TRBD1|TRBJ2-7|once|TRBV10-3
TGTGCCATCAAAGAACGACAGGGCGACGAGCAGTACTTC
CAIKERQGDEQYF
>TRBD2|TRBJ2-3|NA|TRBV5-6
TGTGCCAGCAGCTTAGGTAGACTAGCGGGAGAAGGTACGCAGTATTTT
CASSLGRLAGEGTQYF
>TRBD2|TRBJ2-1|NA|TRBV20-1
TGCAGTGCTAGTAATACCCTAGCGGGGGGCCACCGAGACAATGAGCAGTTCTTC
CSASNTLAGGHRDNEQFF
>TRBD2|TRBJ2-3|NA|TRBV7-3
TGTGCCAGCAGCTTAGCCGGACTAGCGGGATCCGCAGATACGCAGTATTTT
CASSLAGLAGSADTQYF
>TRBD1|TRBJ2-7|NA|TRBV5-8
TGTGCCAGCAGCTCGGACAGGGAAGGTGAGCAGTACTTC
CASSSDREGEQYF
>TRBD2|TRBJ2-2|NA|TRBV7-3
TGTGCCAGCAGGACCGAGCCGGCGGGAGCGACCGGGGAGCTGTTTTTT
CASRTEPAGATGELFF
>NA|TRBJ2-2|NA|TRBV4-2
TGTGCCAGCAGGCTATTAGCCAACACCGGGGAGCTGTTTTTT
CASRLLANTGELFF
>NA|TRBJ1-5|NA|TRBV2
TGTGCCAGCAGTGAAGGCCCGGGAGGGTTAGGTCAGCCCCAGCATTTT
CASSEGPGGLGQPQHF
>NA|TRBJ2-7|NA|TRBV6-1
TGTGCCAGCAGTGAGACAGGCCTCCCGACTTGGCAGTACTTC
CASSETGLPTWQYF
>TRBD1|TRBJ1-2|NA|TRBV27
TGTGCCAGCAGTTTACTCCCTGGACAGGGGCGGGGTGGCTACACCTTC
CASSLLPGQGRGGYTF
>NA|TRBJ2-5|NA|TRBV12-3/TRBV12-4
TGTGCCAGCAGTTTAAACAGGGCGGAGACCCAGTACTTC
CASSLNRAETQYF
>TRBD1|TRBJ1-2|NA|TRBV19
TGTGCCAGTTCCCACAGGGGGGCCTCTAACTATGGCTACACCTTC
CASSHRGASNYGYTF